This T cell receptor (beta chain) was captured in a study of blood T cell repertoires in COVID-19. Study overall: Sources were T cells, B-cell-depleted T cells, or PBMCs; the material itself was cDNA or gDNA.

Generated by immunoSEQ multiplex PCR, the TCRdb table keeps only in-frame clones and is missing some. This table holds 100,000 to 150,000 clones, 70% to 75% found once. V dropped 2 bases and J dropped 5 bases, with 9 bases sitting between them. This CDR3 spans 14 amino acids. Germline V gene data show CDR1 as MNHNS and CDR2 as SASEGT. The rearrangement uses TRBV6-1 and TRBJ2-2, with D tentatively TRBD1 (5 bases). This TCR was recovered from a man in his sixties with acute or convalescent COVID-19. The sample comprised peripheral blood. The CDR3 loop is CASSELSGTGELFF. The CDR3 coding sequence is TGTGCCAGCAGTGAATTGTCAGGGACCGGGGAGCTGTTTTTT.